The 26 T cell receptor beta chains given below trace back to one sample, sequenced in a study of vaccination effects on CD4 cells after COVID-19. These receptors have no known antigen. Cultured cells yielded isolated CD4+ T cells after 10 to 11 days. Each participant was administered two doses of either the BNT162b2 or the mRNA-1273 vaccine. Repertoires were generated with immunoSEQ multiplex PCR, while TCRdb's copy carries only in-frame clones and drops some. The sample comprises about 45,000 clones, around 70% of which are singletons, and 8.5% to 10% rests with the top ten. Sequences were derived from CD4+ T cells from PBMCs cultured without peptide, sampled after COVID-19 vaccination. These receptors were taken from a human donor who received a COVID-19 vaccine.

The chain combines TRBV20-1 with TRBJ2-5; TRBD2 agrees at 10 bases. The germline V gene encodes CDR1 DFQATT and CDR2 SNEGSKA (reference sequence). Trimming cost V 3 bases and J 0 bases; bases outside gene matches: 4. The CDR3 loop spans 15 amino acids. The CDR3: CSASSTSGDQETQYF. The CDR3 region has the DNA TGCAGTGCTAGTAGCACTAGCGGGGACCAAGAGACCCAGTACTTC.

DNA of the CDR3: TGTGCCAGCAGTCGGGACCTTCCCTACGAGCAGTACTTC. Its translation: CASSRDLPYEQYF. This chain uses TRBV25-1 with TRBJ2-7; D tentatively reads TRBD1 or TRBD2 (5 bases each). The CDR3 totals 13 residues. Germline assignment: CDR1 MGHDK and CDR2 SYGVNS. The germline V and J ends were trimmed by 5 bases and 2 bases, with 10 bases remaining between them.

This clone was counted a few times. V and J are TRBV11-3 and TRBJ2-7, with TRBD1 matching over 7 bases. Germline V gene sequence: CDR1 SGHNT, CDR2 YENEEA. The CDR3 length is 12 residues. V gave up 5 bases and J gave up 5 bases; unmatched junction bases: 3. CDR3 DNA: TGTGCCAGCAGCCTAGGGGGCCACGAGCAGTACTTC. The encoded protein is CASSLGGHEQYF.

CDR3 in DNA: TGTGCCAGCTATACGACAGGGATCTCCTACGAGCAGTACTTC. It translates to CASYTTGISYEQYF. The chain recombines TRBV28 with TRBJ2-7; 7 bases agree with TRBD1. This CDR3 comprises 14 residues. Germline assignment: CDR1 MDHEN and CDR2 SYDVKM. The trim removed 8 bases at V and 0 bases at J, leaving 7 bases unmatched. The full variable domain, rest sourced from reference TRBV28 and TRBJ2-7, is DVKVTQSSRYLVKRTGEKVFLECVQDMDHENMFWYRQDPGLGLRLIYFSYDVKMKEKGDIPEGYSVSREKKERFSLILESASTNQTSMYLCASYTTGISYEQYFGPGTRLTVT.

This clone was picked up a small number of times. The chain recombines TRBV30 with TRBJ1-5; TRBD1 is a possible D gene (5 bases). The CDR3 consists of 13 residues. V was cut by 2 bases and J by 7 bases, with 12 bases left in between. CDR1 and CDR2 from the germline V gene are GTSNPN and SVGIG (reference sequence). The CDR3 region has the DNA TGTGCCTGGAGTCCGACAGTAAAACAGCCCCAGCATTTT. This gives the protein CAWSPTVKQPQHF.

The gene calls are TRBV2 and TRBJ1-5; D ambiguous. The CDR3 contains 14 residues. V lost 6 bases and J lost 4, with 13 bases in between. Germline CDR1 SNHLY, CDR2 FYNNEI. CDR3 sequence reads: CASSFRPVNQPQHF. CDR3 sequence (DNA): TGTGCCAGCAGCTTCCGTCCGGTTAATCAGCCCCAGCATTTT.

The rearrangement links TRBV20-1 to TRBJ1-2; no clear D gene. Germline V gene sequence: CDR1 DFQATT, CDR2 SNEGSKA (reference sequence). The CDR3 is 11 residues long. Between the trimmed V and J ends, which lost 3 bases and 4 bases, there was a span of 6 bases. The CDR3 loop reads CSASGGYGYTF. In DNA, the CDR3 is TGCAGTGCTAGTGGAGGCTATGGCTACACCTTC.

This clone has more than one count but fewer than ten. The chain recombines TRBV29-1 with TRBJ2-7; 9 nucleotides agree with TRBD2. Germline V lookup: CDR1 SQVTM, CDR2 ANQGSEA. This CDR3 contains 18 residues. V was clipped by 6 bases and J by 3 bases; unmatched bases: 21. CDR3 sequence: CSVRTGTSYSVGGYEQYF. The CDR3 coding sequence is TGCAGCGTGAGGACGGGGACTAGCTACTCCGTCGGCGGCTACGAGCAGTACTTC.

V and J are TRBV12-5 and TRBJ2-5, with 9 bases lining up with TRBD2. The CDR3 is 15 residues long. V lost 3 bases and J lost 4; bases outside the gene matches: 6. Germline values: CDR1 LGHNT, CDR2 FRNRAP. DNA of the CDR3: TGTGCTAGTGGTTTAGGTGTAGCGGGAGTAGAGACCCAGTACTTC. Translated: CASGLGVAGVETQYF.

The chain employs TRBV6-5 and TRBJ2-5; D is unclear. Germline V CDR1 and CDR2: MNHEY, SVGAGI. V dropped 4 bases and J dropped 5 bases, with 5 bases sitting between them. The CDR3 is 11 amino acids. Written as DNA, the CDR3 is TGTGCCAGCAGTTCATCGGAGACCCAGTACTTC. This translates into CASSSSETQYF.

This clone is a singleton in its sample. The chain has TRBV4-1 and TRBJ1-6, with D possibly being TRBD1 (5 bases). V was trimmed by 0 bases and J by 8 bases, leaving 11 bases between them. Germline V gene data show CDR1 as MGHRA and CDR2 as YSYEKL. CDR3 length equals 15 residues. The CDR3, as DNA: TGCGCCAGCAGCCAAGATGGGGGATTGGATTCACCCCTCCACTTT. Its protein is CASSQDGGLDSPLHF.

This clone was detected only a few times. The chain is built from TRBV2 and TRBJ1-5; 7 nucleotides align to TRBD1. Losses at the gene ends were 6 bases for V and 0 bases for J; bases not matched to a gene: 5. From germline, CDR1 is SNHLY and CDR2 FYNNEI. The CDR3 has 15 residues. This CDR3 is CASSSGTDSNQPQHF. CDR3 coding DNA: TGTGCCAGCAGCTCCGGGACAGATAGCAATCAGCCCCAGCATTTT.

CDR3 in amino acids: CASHTQGGNTIYF. The CDR3 nucleotides are TGTGCCTCCCACACTCAGGGAGGGAACACCATATATTTT. J is TRBJ1-3 and V is TRBV27; tentatively, D is TRBD1 (5 bases). CDR1 and CDR2 (germline): MNHEY, SMNVEV (reference sequence). This CDR3 has 13 amino acids. V was shortened by 11 bases and J by 7 bases, with 18 bases between the two germline ends.

The rearrangement uses TRBV18 and TRBJ2-1; 9 positions agree with TRBD1. Trimming removed 3 bases from V and 8 bases from J; junction bases left unmatched: 17. Germline V lookup: CDR1 KGHSH, CDR2 LQKENI. This CDR3 is 18 amino acids long. The CDR3 reads CASSPDNTGGPGFDEQFF. For the CDR3, the DNA is TGTGCCAGCTCACCGGACAATACAGGGGGCCCAGGTTTCGATGAGCAGTTCTTC.

On this clone: This sample includes further DNA sequences coding for the same CDR3. The chain employs TRBV6-5 and TRBJ2-7; the D gene is possibly TRBD1 (6 bases). V lost 0 bases and J lost 3, with 6 bases in between. There are 13 residues in the CDR3. Germline CDR1 MNHEY, CDR2 SVGAGI. This chain's CDR3 is CASSYSQGYEQYF. The CDR3, as DNA: TGTGCCAGCAGTTACTCACAGGGCTACGAGCAGTACTTC.

The chain joins TRBV13 to TRBJ2-4, with 11 bases that match TRBD1. Germline V gene lookup returns CDR1 PRHDT and CDR2 FYEKMQ (reference sequence). The CDR3 length is 16 residues. V lost 2 bases, J lost 8 bases, and 8 bases stayed unmatched. CDR3: CASSLTGQGGRDIQYF. The CDR3 region has the DNA TGTGCCAGCAGCTTAACGGGACAGGGGGGTAGGGACATTCAGTACTTC.

The chain carries TRBV5-1 and TRBJ1-4; no firm D call. The CDR3 runs 14 residues. Germline V CDR1 and CDR2: SGHRS, YFSETQ. V lost 4 bases and J 6 bases, leaving 13 bases between the germline ends. Here the CDR3 DNA reads TGCGCCAGCAGCCCCCGTATATTCGATGAAAAACTGTTTTTT. Its translation is CASSPRIFDEKLFF.

This clone appeared a single time. The V gene is TRBV6-6, the J gene TRBJ1-1; 7 positions match TRBD1. V was pared by 5 bases and J by 4 bases, with 13 bases of the junction left unmatched. The CDR3 runs 16 residues. Germline loops: CDR1 MNHNY, CDR2 SVGAGI (reference sequence). The CDR3 DNA reads TGTGCCAGCAGTCAACCCCCGGGTCAGGGGGTCACTGAAGCTTTCTTT. Encoded protein: CASSQPPGQGVTEAFF.

This chain joins TRBV11-2 and TRBJ2-5; no clear D gene. This CDR3 is built from 15 residues. V gave up 2 bases and J gave up 1 base, with 11 bases separating them. Germline CDR1 and CDR2: SGHAT and FQNNGV. CDR3 coding DNA: TGTGCCAGCAGCTTAATATCGCAGACCCAAGAGACCCAGTACTTC. This sequence encodes CASSLISQTQETQYF.

The genes are TRBV6-5 and TRBJ2-2; D unclear. Trimming shortened V by 2 bases and J by 2 bases, and 9 bases separated the two germline ends. Germline V gene data show CDR1 as MNHEY and CDR2 as SVGAGI. The CDR3 runs 15 residues. The CDR3, as DNA: TGTGCCAGCAGTTACGTTTGGGGAAACACCGGGGAGCTGTTTTTT. Amino acids: CASSYVWGNTGELFF.

The chain combines TRBV18 with TRBJ2-2; D is uncertain. Between the trimmed V and J ends, which lost 2 bases and 6 bases, there was a span of 4 bases. Germline V gene lookup returns CDR1 KGHSH and CDR2 LQKENI. This CDR3 has 12 amino acids. CDR3 DNA: TGTGCCAGCTCACCATTTGCCGGGGAGCTGTTTTTT. It codes for CASSPFAGELFF.

The J gene is TRBJ2-1, the V gene TRBV19; 7 bases agree with TRBD2. CDR1 and CDR2 (germline): LNHDA, SQIVND (reference sequence). The CDR3 is 14 amino acids. The V segment lost 4 bases and the J segment 8 bases; nucleotides outside the gene matches: 8. The CDR3, as DNA: TGTGCCAGTAGTACTAGCGGAATGTACGATGAGCAGTTCTTC. This translates into CASSTSGMYDEQFF.

The chain combines TRBV7-9 with TRBJ2-7; 9 bases are a match to TRBD1. V trimming: 4 bases; J trimming: 3 bases; junction bases outside the gene matches: 4. The germline V gene has CDR1 SEHNR and CDR2 FQNEAQ (reference sequence). The CDR3 spans 14 residues. The CDR3 DNA sequence: TGTGCCAGCAGCTCGGACAGGGGCTACTACGAGCAGTACTTC. Translating it yields CASSSDRGYYEQYF.

The V and J genes are TRBV4-1 and TRBJ1-4, with D possibly TRBD1 on 5 matching bases. The CDR3 runs to 14 residues. V was pared by 6 bases and J by 0 bases, with 8 bases between. Germline values: CDR1 MGHRA, CDR2 YSYEKL. The CDR3 is CASSRQTTNEKLFF. The CDR3 region has the DNA TGCGCCAGCAGTCGACAGACAACTAATGAAAAACTGTTTTTT.

The V gene is TRBV11-2, the J gene TRBJ2-5; 13 bases match TRBD2. Trimming at V came to 1 base and at J to 2 bases, leaving 4 bases not matched to a gene. In germline, CDR1 is SGHAT, CDR2 FQNNGV. The CDR3 is made up of 17 amino acids. CDR3 nucleotides: TGTGCCAGCAGCTTAGGAACTAGCGGGGGGGTGCAAGAGACCCAGTACTTC. Its protein product is CASSLGTSGGVQETQYF.

V is TRBV2 and J is TRBJ2-2; weak D call: TRBD1 (5 bases). This CDR3 is 13 amino acids long. Germline CDR1 and CDR2: SNHLY and FYNNEI. V was clipped by 8 bases and J by 2 bases, with 9 bases between them. In nucleotides, the CDR3 is TGTGCCAGCCAGGGATTAAACACCGGGGAGCTGTTTTTT. Translation gives CASQGLNTGELFF.